This T cell receptor beta chain was identified in a study of CD8+CD57+ T cells in acquired aplastic anemia. Points from the study as a whole: The study identified almost 30 CD8+ CDR3 sequences shared by patients and controls.

Details on this clonotype: Its antigen remains unidentified. With a much larger clone just one base away, this may be a read error. No conserved phenylalanine or tryptophan ends this CDR3, so it is likely a read error.

TCR beta VDJ and CDR3 profiling used genomic DNA as template. Using its own MiXCR run on the reads, TCRdb lists one record per CDR3 protein. Of about 180,000 distinct CDR3 sequences listed, 45% to 50% were seen once; the top ten hold approximately 3%. CDR3 length: 13 residues. The J segment lost 5 bases and the V segment lost 6 bases, leaving 3 bases of the junction unmatched. Material for sequencing was sorted CD4+, CD8+, or CD8+CD57+ T cells (not recorded which) from PBMCs. The chain employs TRBV12-3 or TRBV12-4 and TRBJ1-1, with 10 nucleotides matching TRBD1. This receptor was obtained from a human donor in good health. DNA of the CDR3: TGTGCCAGCAGAAGGACAGGGGGTACTGAAGCTTTCTCT. It encodes CASRRTGGTEAFS.